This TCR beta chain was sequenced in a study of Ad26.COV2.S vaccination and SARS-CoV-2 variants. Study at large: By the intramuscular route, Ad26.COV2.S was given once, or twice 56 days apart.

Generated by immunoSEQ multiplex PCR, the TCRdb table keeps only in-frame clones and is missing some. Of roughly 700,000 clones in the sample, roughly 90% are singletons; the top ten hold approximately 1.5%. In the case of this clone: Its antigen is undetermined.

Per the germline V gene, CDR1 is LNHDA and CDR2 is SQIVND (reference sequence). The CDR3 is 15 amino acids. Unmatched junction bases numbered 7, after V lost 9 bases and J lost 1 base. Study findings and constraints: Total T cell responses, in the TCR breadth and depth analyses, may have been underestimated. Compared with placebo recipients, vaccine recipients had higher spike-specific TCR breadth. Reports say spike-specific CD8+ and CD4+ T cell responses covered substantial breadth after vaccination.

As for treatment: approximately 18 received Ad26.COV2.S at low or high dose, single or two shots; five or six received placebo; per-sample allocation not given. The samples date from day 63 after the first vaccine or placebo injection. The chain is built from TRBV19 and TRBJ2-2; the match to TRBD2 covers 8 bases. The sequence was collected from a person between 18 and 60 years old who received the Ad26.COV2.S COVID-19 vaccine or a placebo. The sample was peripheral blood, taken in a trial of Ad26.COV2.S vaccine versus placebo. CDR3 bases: TGTGCCAGCCGGGAGGGGACAATGAACACCGGGGAGCTGTTTTTT. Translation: CASREGTMNTGELFF.